This T cell receptor beta chain originates from a study of low-dose radiotherapy and immunotherapy resistance in tumors. About the research overall: Treatment consisted of nivolumab 240 mg every two weeks and ipilimumab 1 mg/kg every six weeks, given intravenously to patients. Aspirin was taken orally by patients at 300 mg daily for four cycles from cycle 1 day 1.

TRAV- and TRBV-specific primers, spanning alpha and beta chains, primed first-strand cDNA. Both a constant-region primer and a V-primer adapter served to amplify TCRs across 15 to 25 PCR cycles. Each CDR3 protein gets one entry after TCRdb re-called the reads with MiXCR. The top ten hold roughly 6% of the sample, which has about 60,000 distinct CDR3 sequences, around 27% seen once. This sample's time point: before trial treatment. Administered to the donors were nivolumab, ipilimumab, aspirin, low-dose cyclophosphamide and low-dose radiotherapy. Germline assignment: CDR1 MDHEN and CDR2 SYDVKM. This CDR3 spans 16 amino acids. V gave up 3 bases and J gave up 2 bases, with 17 bases separating them.

The chain couples TRBV28 to TRBJ2-7; possible D gene TRBD2, 5 bases. The source is a male donor with prostate cancer. This specimen consisted of PBMCs, obtained before treatment. CDR3 DNA: TGTGCCAGCAGTTTCCGGGTCGGAAGAGGGACCTACGAGCAGTACTTC. Its translation is CASSFRVGRGTYEQYF. The full variable domain, completed using reference TRBV28 and TRBJ2-7, is DVKVTQSSRYLVKRTGEKVFLECVQDMDHENMFWYRQDPGLGLRLIYFSYDVKMKEKGDIPEGYSVSREKKERFSLILESASTNQTSMYLCASSFRVGRGTYEQYFGPGTRLTVT.